This T cell receptor beta chain was profiled in a study of T cells after yellow fever vaccination. Study-wide results and limits: Contamination of FACS-sorted repertoires by abundant clonotypes from the bulk population could occur.

Details on this clonotype: Its antigen is unknown.

TCRdb itself ran the 5' RACE reads through MiXCR, one entry per CDR3 protein. The sample has around 180,000 distinct CDR3 sequences; about 6% are singletons. CDR3 length: 13 amino acids. CDR1 and CDR2 (germline): MNHEY, SVGEGT. Deletions cut 6 bases from V and 1 base from J, with 10 bases between. This chain links TRBV6-2 or TRBV6-3 with TRBJ2-7, with D perhaps matching TRBD1 (6 bases). The sample here was CD4+ T cells sorted from PBMCs, taken on the day of the first yellow fever vaccination. The clonotype comes from a man younger than 35 who received the YFV17D yellow fever vaccine. In nucleotides, the CDR3 is TGTGCCAGCAGGCACAGGGCGTCCTACGAGCAGTACTTC. Translated, it gives CASRHRASYEQYF.